The following is a T cell receptor (beta chain) sequence with its context. After removal of 3 bases from V and 10 bases from J, the junction contained 17 bases not matched to a gene. CDR3 length equals 16 residues. The germline V gene has CDR1 KGHSH and CDR2 LQKENI. Time point specified: patch test 1, 2 weeks after DPC sensitization. Treatment in this sample: therapeutic diphenylcyclopropenone sensitization with weekly scalp DPC. This specimen belongs to a study of human T cells and chemical hapten exposure. Authors' analysis steps: Sequenced samples showed a median of 95,638 TCRs each, with counts running from 23,224 to 690,600. TCRdb analysed the RACE reads with MiXCR anew, one entry per CDR3 protein. The V and J calls shown here were made by TCRdb, not taken from the authors' results. The sample consists of some 120,000 distinct CDR3 sequences, around 10% of them appearing once.

The source material was whole blood, sampled in connection with sensitization to the hapten diphenylcyclopropenone (DPC). The chain employs TRBV18 and TRBJ1-2; 7 bases agree with TRBD1. The sequence was collected from a woman aged 50 to 60 with alopecia areata. Some clones in this sample may be carry-over from other donors' samples. The chain's CDR3 is CASSPERQGRVKSYTF. Written as DNA, the CDR3 is TGTGCCAGCTCACCTGAGAGACAGGGCCGAGTTAAGTCCTACACCTTC. The full variable domain, completed using reference TRBV18 and TRBJ1-2, is NAGVMQNPRHLVRRRGQEARLRCSPMKGHSHVYWYRQLPEEGLKFMVYLQKENIIDESGMPKERFSAEFPKEGPSILRIQQVVRGDSAAYFCASSPERQGRVKSYTFGSGTRLTVV.